This entry lists 20 T cell receptor beta chains sequenced from one sample in a study of tumour-infiltrating T cells in Burkitt lymphoma. Generated by immunoSEQ multiplex PCR, the TCRdb table keeps only in-frame clones and is missing some. The sample lists over 1,000 clones; 30% to 40% were seen once. Material for sequencing was tumor tissue. The receptors shown here come from a human donor with Burkitt lymphoma.

The genes are TRBV4-3 and TRBJ1-2; no definite D call. The CDR3 consists of 14 residues. V was pared by 1 base and J by 4 bases, with 10 bases between. Germline CDR1 LGHNA, CDR2 YSLEER. The CDR3 here is CASSQGESRYGYTF. DNA for the CDR3: TGCGCCAGCAGCCAAGGAGAGAGCCGCTATGGCTACACCTTC.

This clone has only a few counts. The chain couples TRBV2 to TRBJ1-1, with 10 positions matching TRBD1. The germline V gene has CDR1 SNHLY and CDR2 FYNNEI. V lost 7 bases to trimming and J lost 0 bases; unmatched junction nucleotides: 8. This CDR3 has 16 amino acids. For the CDR3, the DNA is TGTGCCAGCATAGGGACAGGGGCCCTATTGAACACTGAAGCTTTCTTT. Translated: CASIGTGALLNTEAFF.

V is TRBV4-2 and J is TRBJ2-7; a weak D match, TRBD2 (5 bases). This CDR3 has 13 residues. The germline V gene has CDR1 LGHNA and CDR2 YNFKEQ. The V end lost 1 base, the J end lost 3 bases, and 7 bases lay between the germline ends. The CDR3 DNA follows: TGTGCCAGCAGCCAAGGGGCGGGCTACGAGCAGTACGTC. This encodes CASSQGAGYEQYV.

This clone appeared a few times. The J gene is TRBJ1-2, the V gene TRBV4-3; perhaps TRBD1 as D (5 bases). The germline CDR1 and CDR2 sequences are LGHNA and YSLEER. Trimming took 7 bases from V and 0 from J, leaving 15 bases between them. This CDR3 comprises 15 residues. CDR3 in DNA: TGCGCCAGCACCCCGGGGGGGTCTTCTAACTATGGCTACACCTTC. As protein: CASTPGGSSNYGYTF.

The chain links TRBV9 to TRBJ2-7, with 9 bases fitting TRBD2. The CDR3 runs 16 residues. Trimming took 4 bases from V and 2 from J; bases not matched to a gene: 10. Germline V gives CDR1 SGDLS, CDR2 YYNGEE. In nucleotides, the CDR3 is TGTGCCAGCAGCTCCGGTCCCGGGACTAGCACCTACGAGCAGTACTTC. Translating it yields CASSSGPGTSTYEQYF.

This rearrangement joins TRBV28 to TRBJ2-1; D unresolved. Between the trimmed V and J ends, which lost 5 bases and 4 bases, there was a span of 3 bases. This CDR3 region has 11 residues. The germline CDR1 and CDR2 sequences are MDHEN and SYDVKM. In DNA, the CDR3 is TGTGCCAGCAGTCAATACAATGAGCAGTTCTTC. This encodes CASSQYNEQFF.

This chain joins TRBV9 and TRBJ1-4, with D perhaps TRBD1 (5 bases). Between the trimmed V and J ends, which lost 0 bases and 5 bases, there was a span of 14 bases. This CDR3 has 16 residues. Germline CDR1 reads SGDLS; CDR2 reads YYNGEE. CDR3 protein: CASSVGQLLHNEKLFF. DNA of the CDR3: TGTGCCAGCAGCGTAGGACAGCTTCTTCACAATGAAAAACTGTTTTTT.

The chain joins TRBV4-1 to TRBJ1-2, with 8 bases lining up with TRBD1. This CDR3 region has 18 residues. CDR1 MGHRA and CDR2 YSYEKL come from the germline V gene. The ends lost 2 bases at V and 0 bases at J; junction bases unmatched: 11. CDR3 region: CASSQLRTGRVTNYGYTF. CDR3 sequence (DNA): TGCGCCAGCAGCCAACTACGGACAGGGCGGGTCACTAACTATGGCTACACCTTC.

The DNA of the CDR3 is TGTGCCAGCAGTCACATATCGACAGGGGGCTTCCACAGGGCTAGCGGGAACCAAGAGACCCAGTACTTC. It encodes CASSHISTGGFHRASGNQETQYF. This rearrangement joins TRBV28 to TRBJ2-5; TRBD1 might be the D (10 bases). The CDR3 has 23 residues. Germline CDR1 is MDHEN and CDR2 is SYDVKM. Trimming left V 5 bases short and J 0 bases short, with 37 bases between.

The chain employs TRBV5-6 and TRBJ2-7; the D gene could be TRBD1 or TRBD2 (6 bases each). The CDR3 length is 16 residues. In germline, CDR1 is SGHDT, CDR2 YYEEEE. Trimming left V 3 bases short and J 2 bases short, with 18 bases between. The CDR3 region is CASSSQGTLIAYEQYV. In DNA form, the CDR3 reads TGTGCCAGCAGCTCTCAGGGGACTTTGATTGCCTACGAGCAGTACGTC.

By proportion, this clone is large. The CDR3 nucleotides read TGTGCCAGCAGCTCCCAGGAGGAGGTCACAGATACGCAGTATTTT. This encodes CASSSQEEVTDTQYF. This chain joins TRBV7-2 and TRBJ2-3; maybe TRBD2 (5 bases). With 4 bases removed from V and 2 bases from J, the gap between germline ends came to 13 bases. This CDR3 contains 15 residues. CDR1 SGHTA and CDR2 FQGNSA come from the germline V gene.

As for this clone: Other DNA sequences in this sample translate to the same CDR3. The chain's CDR3 is CASSVLAGPTDTQYF. The CDR3 nucleotides are TGTGCCAGCAGCGTACTAGCGGGGCCTACAGATACGCAGTATTTT. The chain couples TRBV9 to TRBJ2-3, with 9 bases that match TRBD2. This CDR3 comprises 15 residues. Germline V gene lookup returns CDR1 SGDLS and CDR2 YYNGEE. J was trimmed by 3 bases and V by 1 base; bases with no gene match: 3.

The genes are TRBV18 and TRBJ2-3, with D hard to call. The CDR3 has 15 amino acids. Trimming pared 6 bases from V and 0 bases from J, leaving 13 bases between. CDR1 is KGHSH and CDR2 is LQKENI in the germline V gene. CDR3 amino acids: CASSPVILSTDTQYF. In DNA form, the CDR3 reads TGTGCCAGCTCCCCAGTTATATTAAGCACAGATACGCAGTATTTT.

This chain joins TRBV27 and TRBJ2-1; 9 bases are shared with TRBD2. This CDR3 is 18 amino acids long. V shed 3 bases, J shed 1 base, and the junction held 10 bases outside the gene matches. Germline values: CDR1 MNHEY, CDR2 SMNVEV (reference sequence). CDR3 DNA sequence: TGTGCCAGCAGTTTGGGGCGACTAGCGGCTAATTCCTACAATGAGCAGTTCTTC. This encodes CASSLGRLAANSYNEQFF.

The chain recombines TRBV5-6 with TRBJ2-1; D ambiguous. The germline gives CDR1 SGHDT, CDR2 YYEEEE. This CDR3 region has 11 residues. V was cut by 4 bases and J by 2 bases, with 1 base left in between. This chain's CDR3 is CASSAYNEQFF. The CDR3 nucleotides read TGTGCCAGCAGCGCCTACAATGAGCAGTTCTTC.

The genes are TRBV4-3 and TRBJ2-1; weak D call: TRBD1 (5 bases). The CDR3 consists of 13 residues. Germline CDR1 reads LGHNA; CDR2 reads YSLEER. V was clipped by 6 bases and J by 5 bases, with 11 bases between them. The DNA for the CDR3 is TGCGCCAGCAGAAAGACAGCAGACAATGAGCAGTTCTTC. It translates to CASRKTADNEQFF.

The chain combines TRBV19 with TRBJ2-4; 9 bases line up with TRBD1. Per germline, CDR1 LNHDA and CDR2 SQIVND (reference sequence). The CDR3 runs 20 residues. V lost 6 bases and J lost 6; bases outside the gene matches: 24. DNA for the CDR3: TGTGCCAGTAGCCCGATAAGGGAATTGGGGGACAGGGAGATATCAAACATTCAGTACTTC. This sequence encodes CASSPIRELGDREISNIQYF.

The CDR3 nucleotides read TGTGCCAGCAGCTTAGGGGGGGTCGCCTACGAGCAGTACGTC. Residues: CASSLGGVAYEQYV. This chain links TRBV11-2 with TRBJ2-7; possibly TRBD2 for D (6 bases). V lost 1 base and J lost 2, with 9 bases in between. The CDR3 extends over 14 amino acids. Germline CDR1 and CDR2: SGHAT and FQNNGV.

The V and J genes are TRBV27 and TRBJ2-3; D unclear. Trimming pared 2 bases from V and 2 bases from J, leaving 20 bases between. The CDR3 runs to 18 residues. The germline V gene encodes CDR1 MNHEY and CDR2 SMNVEV (reference sequence). The CDR3 here is CASSLQPDRAHITDTQYF. The CDR3 DNA sequence: TGTGCCAGCAGTTTACAACCGGATCGCGCGCACATCACAGATACGCAGTATTTT.

Worth noting for this clone: Other DNA sequences of this sample code for an identical CDR3. The chain is built from TRBV18 and TRBJ2-5; D is possibly TRBD2 (6 bases). Looked up from germline, CDR1 is KGHSH and CDR2 is LQKENI. This CDR3 is 13 amino acids long. CDR3 nucleotide sequence: TGTGCTAGTCACATCGTGGAGGGAGAGACCCAGTACTTC. Its protein is CASHIVEGETQYF.